A selection of T cell receptor beta chains follows, all from one sample in a study of response to subunit inactivated influenza vaccine. MiXCR, run by TCRdb on the RT-PCR reads, gives a single entry per CDR3 protein. This table has 450,000 to 600,000 distinct CDR3 sequences, roughly 8.2% appearing once. The sample consisted of PBMCs from blood, taken less than 30 months after vaccination. The receptors shown here come from a man between 50 and 75 years old who received an inactivated influenza vaccine. Both conserved end residues are part of each CDR3. A D gene is named only where the DNA matches it firmly. The size of a clone is reported for some rows only, either as once, few or many, or as a class for expanded clones.

J gene,clone size,D gene,V gene,CDR3 DNA,CDR3 protein
TRBJ2-5,few,.,TRBV20-1,TGCAGTGCTAGAGATCTGCCCCACGGGCAGACCCAGTACTTC,CSARDLPHGQTQYF
TRBJ2-5,many,TRBD2,TRBV27,TGTGCCAGCAGTTTAGCGGGGGGCTTTTCACAAGAGACCCAGTACTTC,CASSLAGGFSQETQYF
TRBJ2-1,many,TRBD2,TRBV11-2,TGTGCCAGCAGCTTAGGAGGGGCTAGCGGGGGGCTACTTCTAAATGAGCAGTTCTTC,CASSLGGASGGLLLNEQFF
TRBJ1-5,.,TRBD1,TRBV20-1,TGCAGTGCTCTAGAGACAGGGGTATTCGGCAATCAGCCCCAGCATTTT,CSALETGVFGNQPQHF
TRBJ1-1,few,.,TRBV6-5,TGTGCCAGCAGTTACGCAGGGTGGGCTTTCTTT,CASSYAGWAFF
TRBJ2-7,many,.,TRBV10-3,TGTGCCGGCTCAGATATCCAGGGGTACGAGCAGTACTTC,CAGSDIQGYEQYF
TRBJ1-1,few,.,TRBV7-8,TGTGCCAGCAGCTTAGTTTGGTCTGTAGGGGGAACTGAAGCTTTCTTT,CASSLVWSVGGTEAFF
TRBJ1-4,.,.,TRBV14,TGTGCCAGCAGCCAGGGATCCCATGAAAAACTGTTTTTT,CASSQGSHEKLFF
TRBJ2-2,.,TRBD1,TRBV4-2,TGTGCCAGCAGCCAGGCCGGGACAGGGTATTCCGGGGAGCTGTTTTTT,CASSQAGTGYSGELFF
TRBJ2-1,many,TRBD2,TRBV15,TGTGCCACCGGGACTAGCTCCTACAATGAGCAGTTCTTC,CATGTSSYNEQFF
TRBJ1-1,many,.,TRBV10-3,TGTGCCATCAGTTCGACAGACAACACTGAAGCTTTCTTT,CAISSTDNTEAFF
TRBJ2-1,few,.,TRBV20-1,TGCAGTGCACAAAGTTGGATTTTGCGTGGGGGCTCCTACAATGAGCAGTTCTTC,CSAQSWILRGGSYNEQFF
TRBJ2-3,many,TRBD2,TRBV3-1,TGTGCCAGCAGGGAGAGCGGGGGAGACACAGATACGCAGTATTTT,CASRESGGDTDTQYF
TRBJ1-2,.,.,TRBV20-1,TGCAGTGCCCTCTCCTATGGCTACACCTTC,CSALSYGYTF
TRBJ2-6,many,.,TRBV29-1,TGCAGCGTTGAATTGGCCGGCAGCCCGAGCTCTGGGGCCAACGTCCTGACTTTC,CSVELAGSPSSGANVLTF
TRBJ1-1,many,TRBD1,TRBV4-3,TGCGCCAGCAGCCAAGATGGAACAGGGGAGGCTTTCTTT,CASSQDGTGEAFF
TRBJ2-3,.,.,TRBV20-1,TGCAGTGCTGCTAAACAGGGATCAATCACAGATACGCAGTATTTT,CSAAKQGSITDTQYF
TRBJ1-2,few,.,TRBV30,TGTGCCTGCCAAGCGGGGGGCGCATGGTATGGCTACACCTTC,CACQAGGAWYGYTF
TRBJ2-1,few,TRBD1,TRBV7-9,TGTGCCAGCAGCGTAACAGGGGGCGCCCCGAATGAGCAGTTCTTC,CASSVTGGAPNEQFF
TRBJ2-7,.,TRBD1,TRBV4-3,TGCGCCAGCAGCCAAGACCGGGACAGTGCCTACGAGCAGTACTTC,CASSQDRDSAYEQYF
TRBJ2-3,.,.,TRBV14,TGTGCCAGCAGCCAAGTCGTCAACCCGACATACTACTACACAGATACGCAGTATTTT,CASSQVVNPTYYYTDTQYF
TRBJ2-7,.,TRBD1,TRBV20-1,TGCAGTGCTAGGGGCCAGGGGGAGTACGAGCAGTACTTC,CSARGQGEYEQYF
TRBJ2-1,few,TRBD2,TRBV5-1,TGCGCCAGCAGCTTCTTTCTGACTAGCGGGATAAATGAGCAGTTCTTC,CASSFFLTSGINEQFF
TRBJ2-7,few,.,TRBV20-1,TGCAGTGCGGTCCGGGATTCCTACGAGCAGTACTTC,CSAVRDSYEQYF
TRBJ2-5,few,TRBD2,TRBV7-2,TGTGCCAGCAGCATATCTAGTGGGAGGGCCCAAGAGACCCAGTACTTC,CASSISSGRAQETQYF
TRBJ2-5,.,TRBD2,TRBV5-5,TGTGCCAGCAGCAGCGGGGGGGCTTTCGTAGAGACCCAGTACTTC,CASSSGGAFVETQYF
TRBJ2-5,.,.,TRBV24-1,TGTGCCACCAGCTTTGGGGTGGGACACCCCCAAGAGACCCAGTACTTC,CATSFGVGHPQETQYF
TRBJ2-1,many,TRBD1,TRBV27,TGTGCCAGCAGTCCCCTCGGACAGGGTATGAATGAGCAGTTCTTC,CASSPLGQGMNEQFF
TRBJ2-3,few,.,TRBV6-1,TGTGCCACTGCGCGGGCGGTCACAGATACGCAGTATTTT,CATARAVTDTQYF
TRBJ2-7,many,.,TRBV6-5,TGTGCCAGCAGTTACTCGATGGGCGGCGGGGCCCTCGCCTACGAGCAGTACTTC,CASSYSMGGGALAYEQYF
TRBJ1-4,many,.,TRBV27,TGTGCCAGCAGTCCTTACAGGTTTTCTAATGAAAAACTGTTTTTT,CASSPYRFSNEKLFF
TRBJ2-3,few,TRBD2,TRBV6-1,TGTGCCAGCAGCTCCGGGACTAGCGGCACAGATACGCAGTATTTT,CASSSGTSGTDTQYF
TRBJ1-4,few,.,TRBV4-2,TGTGCCAGCAGCCATGGAACAGCAACTAATGAAAAACTGTTTTTT,CASSHGTATNEKLFF
TRBJ2-7,many,.,TRBV12-3/TRBV12-4,TGTGCCAGCAGTTTCTCGGCAAACTACGAGCAGTACTTC,CASSFSANYEQYF
TRBJ1-1,many,TRBD1,TRBV4-2,TGTGCCAGCAGCCGTACCGGGACAGAGAACACTGAAGCTTTCTTT,CASSRTGTENTEAFF
TRBJ2-1,many,TRBD2,TRBV20-1,TGCAGTGCTAGACGCGGGGGGCCGAGCAATGAGCAGTTCTTC,CSARRGGPSNEQFF
TRBJ2-6,.,.,TRBV5-1,TGCGCCAGCAGCTTGAGATACCGAGACTCTGGGGCCAACGTCCTGACTTTC,CASSLRYRDSGANVLTF
TRBJ2-1,.,.,TRBV6-8,TGTGCCAGCAGCCTACAGGGACTACCCGATGAGCAGTTCTTC,CASSLQGLPDEQFF
TRBJ2-5,few,.,TRBV9,TGTGCCAGCAGCGTACGTGGGGGTCTGGAGACCCAGTACTTC,CASSVRGGLETQYF
TRBJ2-2,few,.,TRBV7-2,TGTGCCAGCAGCTGGTCAAACACCGGGGAGCTGTTTTTT,CASSWSNTGELFF
TRBJ2-5,many,TRBD2,TRBV7-6,TGTGCCAGCAGCTTAGGACAATCTAGCGGGGTGGTGACCCAGTACTTC,CASSLGQSSGVVTQYF
TRBJ2-7,.,.,TRBV7-9,TGTGCCAGCAGCTTACAGGACGCACCCCCCAACGAGCAGTACTTC,CASSLQDAPPNEQYF
TRBJ1-4,many,.,TRBV10-3,TGTGCCATCAGTGAGTCAAGTTCCGAAAAACTGTTTTTT,CAISESSSEKLFF
TRBJ2-1,few,.,TRBV7-9,TGTGCCAGCAGCTTGATGAGGTCGAAGGATGAGCAGTTCTTC,CASSLMRSKDEQFF
TRBJ1-6,.,.,TRBV10-3,TGTGCCATCAGTGATAGAAGGGATAATTCACCCCTCCACTTT,CAISDRRDNSPLHF
TRBJ2-3,few,TRBD2,TRBV10-3,TGTGCCATCATGGCGGGAGAGAGCACAGATACGCAGTATTTT,CAIMAGESTDTQYF
TRBJ2-2,.,TRBD2,TRBV20-1,TGCAGTGCTAGAAGGTGGCGGGAGGGCTCGATCGGGGAGCTGTTTTTT,CSARRWREGSIGELFF
TRBJ2-7,.,TRBD1,TRBV6-1,TGTGCCAGCAGTCCGACCTCCGGGACAGGGACCTACGAGCAGTACTTC,CASSPTSGTGTYEQYF
TRBJ2-3,few,.,TRBV21-1,TGTGCCAGCAGCCCGGAGGGACAGTTTGATGAGGATACGCAGTATTTT,CASSPEGQFDEDTQYF